These 6 T cell receptor beta chains were sequenced from one sample in a study of shared clonotypes between healthy human individuals. This table comes from immunoSEQ multiplex PCR, and its TCRdb copy is limited to in-frame clones, with some not included. The repertoire holds around 2.5 million clones, with under 95% as singletons. Source material: naive CD4+ T cells from PBMCs. Indicated subset: CD45RA+ positively selected. The receptors were sampled from a man between 18 and 29 years old in good health. Some clones in this sample may be carry-over from other donors' samples.

The chain joins TRBV2 to TRBJ2-7; D unclear. The CDR3 has 14 amino acids. V was clipped by 7 bases and J by 3 bases, with 16 bases between them. CDR1 SNHLY and CDR2 FYNNEI come from the germline V gene. The CDR3 loop is CASTEPDHHYEQYF. CDR3 in DNA: TGTGCCAGCACGGAACCCGATCACCACTACGAGCAGTACTTC.

The CDR3 protein is CASRPLEQYF. CDR3 bases: TGTGCCAGCCGCCCCCTCGAGCAGTACTTC. The gene calls are TRBV27 and TRBJ2-7; no firm D call. The germline V gene encodes CDR1 MNHEY and CDR2 SMNVEV (reference sequence). This CDR3 region has 10 residues. V lost 8 bases and J lost 6, with 8 bases in between.

This clone showed up many times. Other nucleotide sequences from this sample produce the same CDR3. This chain joins TRBV18 and TRBJ1-1; 9 positions agree with TRBD1. CDR3 length: 20 residues. V lost 4 bases and J lost 0; bases outside the gene matches: 18. Germline CDR1 and CDR2: KGHSH and LQKENI. The CDR3, as DNA: TGTGCCAGCTCACTCAATCTCGCGGACAGGGGAGGACTTATGAACACTGAAGCTTTCTTT. Protein: CASSLNLADRGGLMNTEAFF.

The chain couples TRBV11-2 to TRBJ2-6, with D unclear. Germline assignment: CDR1 SGHAT and CDR2 FQNNGV. The ends were cut back, 5 bases at V and 3 bases at J, with 8 bases in the middle. The CDR3 is 14 amino acids. CDR3 coding DNA: TGTGCCAGCAGCCCCTACAATGGGGCCAACGTCCTGACTTTC. This encodes CASSPYNGANVLTF.

About this clone: The sample contains more than one DNA sequence encoding this CDR3. The CDR3 bases are TGTGCCAGCAGTTTCAGGGGGATGAACACTGAAGCTTTCTTT. Its translation: CASSFRGMNTEAFF. This chain joins TRBV28 and TRBJ1-1, with 7 bases matching TRBD1. J lost 0 bases, V lost 3 bases, and 1 base had no gene match. Germline CDR1 MDHEN, CDR2 SYDVKM. There are 14 residues in the CDR3.

V and J are TRBV7-8 and TRBJ1-1; D might be TRBD1 (5 bases). Germline values: CDR1 SGHVS, CDR2 FQNEAQ. This CDR3 comprises 16 residues. Deletions cut 4 bases from V and 4 bases from J, with 19 bases between. CDR3 DNA: TGTGCCAGCAGCTCTCCGGGACTACGGTTGGGCACTGAAGCTTTCTTT. This translates into CASSSPGLRLGTEAFF. Together with reference TRBV7-8 and TRBJ1-1, the CDR3 gives the full variable domain: GAGVSQSPRYKVAKRGQDVALRCDPISGHVSLFWYQQALGQGPEFLTYFQNEAQLDKSGLPSDRFFAERPEGSVSTLKIQRTQQEDSAVYLCASSSPGLRLGTEAFFGQGTRLTVV.